What follows are 16 T cell receptor beta chains derived from one specimen sequenced in a study of tumor-infiltrating T cells and Merkel cell polyomavirus. In the study overall: The study examined CD8+ T cells specific for the Merkel cell polyomavirus KLL epitope.

Robust Merkel cell polyomavirus Large T antigen positivity by immunohistochemistry was seen in all patients' tumors. Profiling relied on immunoSEQ multiplex PCR, and the TCRdb table lists in-frame clones only, not all of them. There are 2,000 to 2,500 clones in the sample; 95% to 98% occur only once, and approximately 2.5% lies in the top ten. The sequencing sample was made of lymph node tissue. The origin of the receptors is a man in his 70s with Merkel cell carcinoma.

CDR3 sequence (DNA): TGTGCCAGCAGTTTATCCGGATGGGCAGCCACTGAAGCTTTCTTT. It encodes CASSLSGWAATEAFF. This chain links TRBV27 with TRBJ1-1, with unresolved D. With 0 bases removed from V and 4 bases from J, the gap between germline ends came to 12 bases. The germline CDR1 and CDR2 sequences are MNHEY and SMNVEV (reference sequence). This CDR3 has 15 amino acids.

The CDR3 region is CASSFAGNTEAFF. The CDR3 bases are TGTGCCAGCAGCTTTGCGGGGAACACTGAAGCTTTCTTT. The chain uses TRBV7-9 and TRBJ1-1; unclear D gene. With 3 bases removed from V and 1 base from J, the gap between germline ends came to 6 bases. This CDR3 comprises 13 residues. Germline V CDR1 and CDR2: SEHNR, FQNEAQ (reference sequence).

About this clone: Mismatch with germline at one junction end may stem from a read error. This chain connects TRBV11-2 to TRBJ2-2, with TRBD2 matching 10 bases. CDR3 size: 18 residues. Germline lookup yields CDR1 SGHAT and CDR2 FQNNGV. CDR3 in DNA: TGTGCCAGCAGACCCACTAGCGGGAACAATACGAATACCGGGGAGCTGTTTTTT. It yields the protein CASRPTSGNNTNTGELFF.

This clone was seen a single time. Other DNA sequences in the same sample also yield this CDR3. The CDR3 nucleotides read TGTGCCTGGAGCGAGGGAGTAGCTTCCGTAGCTTTCTTT. It translates to CAWSEGVASVAFF. V is TRBV30 and J is TRBJ1-1; no firm D call. CDR3 size: 13 residues. Looked up from germline, CDR1 is GTSNPN and CDR2 is SVGIG (reference sequence). V gave up 3 bases and J gave up 10 bases, with 18 bases separating them. The complete variable domain, with remaining parts taken from reference TRBV30 and TRBJ1-1, reads SQTIHQWPATLVQPVGSPLSLECTVEGTSNPNLYWYRQAAGRGLQLLFYSVGIGQISSEVPQNLSASRPQDRQFILSSKKLLLSDSGFYLCAWSEGVASVAFFGQGTRLTVV.

CDR3 residues: CASSPPLRDEQFF. In nucleotides, the CDR3 is TGTGCCAGCAGCCCCCCGTTGCGGGATGAGCAGTTCTTC. The chain carries TRBV6-5 and TRBJ2-1; tentatively, D is TRBD2 (5 bases). Trimming stripped 6 bases from V and 8 bases from J, with 14 bases between. Germline V gene sequence: CDR1 MNHEY, CDR2 SVGAGI. The CDR3 has 13 residues.

The J gene is TRBJ1-1, the V gene TRBV25-1, with no clear D. Trimming stripped 1 base from V and 4 bases from J, with 16 bases between. The CDR3 spans 16 residues. The germline V gene has CDR1 MGHDK and CDR2 SYGVNS. The DNA for the CDR3 is TGTGCCAGCAGTGAATCCCTAGGAGGGCGCAGCACTGAAGCTTTCTTT. Its protein is CASSESLGGRSTEAFF.

The rearrangement links TRBV18 to TRBJ2-1; 13 bases map to TRBD2. Germline values: CDR1 KGHSH, CDR2 LQKENI. The trim removed 0 bases at V and 7 bases at J, leaving 0 bases unmatched. CDR3 length equals 15 residues. The CDR3 coding sequence is TGTGCCAGCTCACCACCGGGACTAGCGGGAAATGAGCAGTTCTTC. Protein product: CASSPPGLAGNEQFF.

The V gene is TRBV18, the J gene TRBJ1-2; D is possibly TRBD1 (6 bases). V was cut by 6 bases and J by 2 bases, with 10 bases left in between. The CDR3 consists of 13 residues. CDR1 KGHSH and CDR2 LQKENI come from the germline V gene. CDR3 amino acids: CASSPDRNYGYTF. In DNA form, the CDR3 reads TGTGCCAGCTCGCCGGACAGAAACTATGGCTACACCTTC.

This chain uses TRBV6-1 with TRBJ2-5; 11 bases align to TRBD2. V dropped 4 bases and J dropped 7; count of bases not matched to a gene: 8. From germline, CDR1 is MNHNS and CDR2 SASEGT. The CDR3 length is 15 residues. CDR3 nucleotide sequence: TGTGCCAGCAGTGGGGGACTAGCGGCCTCGGCGACCCAGTACTTC. This gives the protein CASSGGLAASATQYF.

This clone was seen just once. The V and J genes are TRBV9 and TRBJ1-4; 7 bases fit TRBD1. Germline CDR1 reads SGDLS; CDR2 reads YYNGEE. CDR3 size: 13 residues. V was pared by 4 bases and J by 7 bases, with 4 bases of the junction left unmatched. The CDR3 coding sequence is TGTGCCAGCAGCCCCCGGACAGGTGAAAAACTGTTTTTT. Translation: CASSPRTGEKLFF.

The V and J genes are TRBV27 and TRBJ1-2; TRBD1 matches 9 bases. V lost 5 bases and J lost 8; bases outside the gene matches: 12. The CDR3 contains 15 residues. CDR1 is MNHEY, CDR2 SMNVEV, per germline (reference sequence). CDR3: CASSPQGQGLGGYTF. The CDR3, as DNA: TGTGCCAGCAGTCCCCAGGGACAGGGTTTAGGGGGCTACACCTTC.

The chain uses TRBV9 and TRBJ2-1; TRBD2 matches at 7 bases. The CDR3 totals 15 residues. Looked up from germline, CDR1 is SGDLS and CDR2 is YYNGEE. Trimming took 0 bases from V and 8 from J; bases not matched to a gene: 8. The CDR3 here is CASSVGASGKDEQFF. In DNA form, the CDR3 reads TGTGCCAGCAGCGTAGGGGCTAGCGGTAAGGATGAGCAGTTCTTC.

V is TRBV7-3 and J is TRBJ1-1; D gene ambiguous. CDR1 SGHTA and CDR2 FQGTGA come from the germline V gene. V was cut by 0 bases and J by 3 bases, with 11 bases left in between. The CDR3 spans 15 residues. The CDR3 loop reads CASSLTGVRDTEAFF. CDR3 bases: TGTGCCAGCAGCTTAACAGGAGTTCGGGACACTGAAGCTTTCTTT.

The chain recombines TRBV7-2 with TRBJ1-1; 8 bases fit TRBD1. V lost 1 base to trimming and J lost 4 bases; unmatched junction nucleotides: 2. The CDR3 spans 14 residues. Germline values: CDR1 SGHTA, CDR2 FQGNSA. The CDR3 spells CASSLVQGGTEAFF. The CDR3 coding sequence is TGTGCCAGCAGCTTAGTACAGGGGGGCACTGAAGCTTTCTTT.

The CDR3 DNA reads as TGTGCCAGCAGGGAGGACAGGGGGGGCTATGGCTACACCTTC. This translates into CASREDRGGYGYTF. The chain is built from TRBV6-5 and TRBJ1-2; 10 bases map to TRBD1. The CDR3 loop spans 14 amino acids. From germline, CDR1 is MNHEY and CDR2 SVGAGI. V was pared by 6 bases and J by 4 bases, with 5 bases of the junction left unmatched.

The CDR3 DNA sequence: TGTGCCAGCAGCCCGGGTCCTAACTATGGCTACACCTTC. Its protein is CASSPGPNYGYTF. This rearrangement joins TRBV5-4 to TRBJ1-2; D is unclear. The CDR3 loop spans 13 amino acids. The V gene's germline CDR1 is SGHNT and CDR2 YYREEE (reference sequence). Trimming removed 4 bases from V and 0 bases from J, with 7 bases in between.